This T cell receptor (beta chain) was documented in a study of Ad26.COV2.S vaccination and SARS-CoV-2 variants. Study conclusions and caveats: Whether participants received vaccine or placebo, their non-spike TCR breadth was similar. Analytic work on TCR breadth and depth might have understated the full extent of total T cell responses.

Concerning this clone itself: Its specificity is not known.

Using immunoSEQ multiplex PCR, the repertoire was profiled, and TCRdb retains in-frame clones only, with some absent. The sample records fewer than 150,000 clones, about nine tenths being singletons. The starting material was peripheral blood, obtained after recovery from COVID-19. This sequence was found in a human donor who had recovered from COVID-19.

The CDR3 nucleotides are TGTGCCAGCAGCTTGGTTCTGTCGGGGGCAGCTAATGAAAAACTGTTTTTT. It encodes CASSLVLSGAANEKLFF. The J gene is TRBJ1-4, the V gene TRBV5-5; possibly TRBD1 for D (6 bases). This CDR3 has 17 residues. Trimming shortened V by 0 bases and J by 3 bases, and 15 bases separated the two germline ends. Germline V gene lookup returns CDR1 SGHKS and CDR2 YYEKEE (reference sequence).